This T cell receptor (beta chain) is drawn from a study of cytomegalovirus exposure and HLA in healthy donors (dated by TCRdb to 2015 to 2018). Concerning the study at large: An earlier analysis of 587 of the donors reported 250 to 350 Gb of sequence data and 117 million unique TCR beta sequences obtained from 150 million to 200 million T cells. Genome-wide SNP genotypes for about 60% of the roughly 670 donors were used in a later genetic analysis, which treated that subset as a discovery cohort. HLA typing covered class I and class II loci at four-digit resolution. The study combined high-throughput TCR immunosequencing, statistical association of individual TCRs with disease status, and machine learning to predict cytomegalovirus infection status. The study aimed to test whether signatures of past pathogen exposure could be identified by cataloging public T cell receptors. Of the roughly 400 genotyped donors, roughly 85% fell in the genetic ancestry cluster associated with self-reported Caucasian donors. A separate validation cohort of more than 100 different subjects was used in addition to the roughly 620-subject first cohort. Typing coverage differed by locus: A, B, C, DRB1 and DQB1 were typed in roughly 620-630 donors, DQA1 in roughly 510, DPA1 in some 570, and DPB1 in approximately 450. Four to six DR-DQ haplotypes were handled as single units for association and clustering, since linkage in the cohort was strong. Every discovery cohort repertoire had been produced on one sequencing platform. The later analysis used no new phenotypic data to find candidate immune exposures, relying instead on TCR beta sequences and their occurrence across donors. The study profiled the T cell repertoires of 500 to 800 subjects by immunosequencing and related them to cytomegalovirus serostatus. Donor age, sex, ethnicity and CMV serostatus were compiled together with the repertoire data. A later analysis re-analyzed previously published TCR beta repertoires from 600 to 850 donors and added high-resolution HLA genotyping to study TCR occurrence patterns. Among under 450 genotyped donors of the cohort, an average of about 240,000 unique TCR beta nucleotide sequences were sequenced per donor, roughly 18% of them non-productive. An earlier analysis of 500 to 750 of the donors applied high-throughput TCR beta sequencing to assess whether each TCR beta V gene segment acted as functional or pseudogenic. An early release covering about 600 HLA-typed donors comprised 250 to 350 gigabases of sequencing data and tens of millions of unique TCR sequences. Here is what the overall study found, with its caveats: In a later analysis, several top co-occurrence clusters were reported to appear linked to parvovirus B19, influenza, CMV and Epstein-Barr virus. Specific HLA alleles were associated with 15,000 to 20,000 TCR beta sequences at a false discovery rate of 0.05 in a later analysis. A cluster of highly shared sequence variants was judged likely to be a technical artifact of the sequencing pipeline. V-gene and J-gene trimming of TCR beta chains was associated with a missense DCLRE1C variant in a later genetic analysis, and the association was replicated in an independent cohort. Correlated functional status among segregating V segments might be attributable to linkage disequilibrium, but an unknown experimental factor could not be ruled out. This cohort had only TCR beta chains sequenced, and the lack of alpha or paired-chain data limited which features could be detected. Broadly in line with IMGT annotations, most TCR beta V segments showed up in productive rearrangements about 90% or about 30% of the time in an earlier analysis of around 600 of the donors. Immune exposure information for the cohort was limited to CMV serostatus. Cytomegalovirus status was reported to be diagnosed by the classifier with high specificity and sensitivity in both the original and validation cohorts. Because the 87-base-pair reads could not distinguish some IMGT-functional V segments, including TRBV6-2 and TRBV6-3, those segments were excluded. Most TCR sequences were seen in very few donors, while some public TCRs were found in many individuals. A further reported finding was that TCR beta sequences accurately predicted the HLA-A and HLA-B alleles for most subjects in the first cohort. Roughly uniform sequencing depth across donors was assumed in presence/absence analyses, although this assumption may not hold. HLA typing was unavailable for some donors at each locus, so association tests used only the typed subset. According to a later analysis, TCR association rates differed among HLA loci, with DRB1 alleles showing the most associated TCRs and HLA-C alleles showing the fewest. In a later analysis, most CMV-associated TCR beta chains were found to appear HLA-restricted, with HLA associations seemingly driven largely by CMV exposure. When HLA alleles, especially DR and DQ, strongly co-occurred, attributing TCR associations to individual alleles was difficult. Because counts were too low, seventeen rarely observed V segments, including chromosome 9 orphons, were excluded from the earlier analysis of 500 to 700 of the donors. In a later genetic analysis, fewer N-insertions in productive TCRs were reported among donors in an Asian-associated ancestry cluster than the approximately 630-donor mean. A few of the identified cytomegalovirus-associated TCR beta chains were confirmed in vitro to be specific for cytomegalovirus antigens. In the study, some 180 TCR beta chains were listed as associated with cytomegalovirus. The authors suggested that the approach could potentially be generalized to other disease states and immunological phenotypes. In a later analysis, HLA-associated TCR beta chains showed more clonal expansion and lower generation probabilities than non-associated chains that were equally common.

Library preparation used the immunoSEQ multiplex PCR assay. For the multiplex PCR, a mixture combining 60 forward primers for TCR Vbeta segments and 13 reverse primers for TCR Jbeta segments was used. The CDR3 region of rearranged TCR beta genes was amplified from genomic DNA with a multiplex PCR assay. The Illumina HiSeq System was used to sequence the amplified TCR beta libraries as 87-base-pair reads. The published analysis was carried out like this. A later analysis tallied approximately 87 million unique TCR beta chains across the 700 or so repertoires, and some 10 million of those chains were shared by two or more donors. Raw reads were error-corrected and collapsed into unique sequences by a nearest-neighbor algorithm in which closely related sequences were merged to remove PCR and sequencing errors. CDR3 sequences were aligned to IMGT reference sequences to assign V, D and J gene segments. For a sequence to be retained, a match of at least six nucleotides to both a V gene segment and a J gene segment was required. Rearrangements were classified as productive when the CDR3 lacked stop codons and remained in frame with V and J, and all other rearrangements were classified as non-productive. CDR3 was defined by IMGT convention, running from the second conserved V-encoded cysteine to the conserved J-encoded phenylalanine. In an earlier analysis of roughly 610 of the donors, sequences lacking an unambiguous match to a single V gene segment were excluded. In an earlier analysis of some 590 of the donors, a V segment was called functional when productive rearrangements were above 56.7%, and segregating when the standard deviation between donors exceeded 5%. To diagnose cytomegalovirus status from the catalog of TCR beta chain sequences, a statistical classification framework was built. In a later analysis, V and J genes were assigned by comparing TCR nucleotide sequences against IMGT/GENE-DB human TR gene sequences. Using the TCRdist pipeline, a later analysis assigned CDR3 sequences along with most-parsimonious VDJ recombination scenarios. In a later analysis, each TCR beta chain was defined by its CDR3 amino acid sequence together with its V-gene family, and reads without a unique V-gene family were excluded. As a way to deal with suspected cross-contamination and a sequencing artifact, a later analysis dropped 500 to 700 nucleotide sequences that were highly shared and had low generation probability. For each public chain, a later analysis derived a clonal expansion index from normalized ranks of inferred template counts within each repertoire. A later analysis computed generation probabilities with a VDJ recombination model fitted to out-of-frame rearrangements, and checked the results against IGoR. Hypergeometric tests were used in a later analysis to score TCR-TCR, TCR-HLA and TCR-CMV co-occurrence, with a repertoire-size bias correction applied to the TCR pairs. To estimate false discovery rates, a later analysis permuted the HLA or CMV assignments 20 times. In a later analysis, co-occurring TCRs were grouped with DBSCAN, and TCRdist sequence similarity was added when clustering was performed within HLA-allele-positive subsets. Co-occurrence clustering excluded repertoires with fewer than 30,000 or more than 120,000 public chains, plus five with anomalous nucleotide sharing. The immuneACCESS repertoire file appears here via TCRdb, limited to in-frame rearrangements. These files lack a portion of the clones; in checked studies, under half of the deficit traces to unresolved V genes, and the cause of the others is not known. V, J and clone size were drawn from that table, and D and trimming were deduced from the DNA. The data table for this sample lists 150,000 to 250,000 clones. The ten largest clones add up to about 0.74% of the sample.

Based on the germline V gene, the CDR1 and CDR2 sequences are SGHRS and YFSETQ. V is trimmed back by 1 base and J by 5 bases, and the junction contains 6 bases that no gene match accounts for. The CDR3 measures 14 amino acids from cysteine to phenylalanine. The retained sequence is limited to the CDR3, 42 bases, with the frame set at the first base. The cohort comprised some 680 healthy bone marrow donors. At the time of sampling, all cohort members were nominally healthy, though unrecorded immune exposures were likely present. The donor was CMV seronegative and was included in the group of 352 seronegative cohort members. Every donor gave a peripheral blood sample, and the peripheral blood mononuclear cells from that sample were used for TCR beta sequencing. The Qiagen DNeasy Blood Extraction Kit was used to extract genomic DNA from the blood cell samples. A word on this clone: Its recognized antigen is unknown.

This chain is built from TRBV5-1 and TRBJ2-7, with 7 middle bases fitting TRBD1. Sequencing was carried out using PBMCs. The TCR comes from a boy between 10 and 17 years old in good health and CMV-seronegative. The CDR3 reads CASSLRGPLDEQYF. The nucleotide sequence is given as TGCGCCAGCAGCTTGAGGGGGCCGTTGGACGAGCAGTACTTC.